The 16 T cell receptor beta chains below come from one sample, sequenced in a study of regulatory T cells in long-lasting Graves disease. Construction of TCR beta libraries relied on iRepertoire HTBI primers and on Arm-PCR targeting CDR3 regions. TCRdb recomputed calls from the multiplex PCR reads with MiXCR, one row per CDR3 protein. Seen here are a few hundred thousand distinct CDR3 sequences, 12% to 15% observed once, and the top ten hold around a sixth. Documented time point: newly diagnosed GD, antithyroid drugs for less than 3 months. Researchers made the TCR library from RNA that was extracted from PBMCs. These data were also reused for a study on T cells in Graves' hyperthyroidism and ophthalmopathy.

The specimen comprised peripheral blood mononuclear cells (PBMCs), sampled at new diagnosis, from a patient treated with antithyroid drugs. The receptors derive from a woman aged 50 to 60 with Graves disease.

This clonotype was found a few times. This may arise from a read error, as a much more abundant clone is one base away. CDR3 residues: CASSFWGGEQPQHF. The CDR3, as DNA: TGTGCCAGCAGTTTTTGGGGTGGGGAACAGCCCCAGCATTTT. The genes are TRBV12-3 or TRBV12-4 and TRBJ1-5; unclear D gene. CDR3 size: 14 residues. V lost 3 bases and J 7 bases, leaving 13 bases between the germline ends.

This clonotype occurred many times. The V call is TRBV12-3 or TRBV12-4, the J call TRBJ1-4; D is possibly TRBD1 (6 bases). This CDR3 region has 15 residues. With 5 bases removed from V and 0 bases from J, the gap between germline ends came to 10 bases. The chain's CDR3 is CASSDKGATNEKLFF. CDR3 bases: TGTGCCAGCAGTGACAAGGGGGCAACTAATGAAAAACTGTTTTTT.

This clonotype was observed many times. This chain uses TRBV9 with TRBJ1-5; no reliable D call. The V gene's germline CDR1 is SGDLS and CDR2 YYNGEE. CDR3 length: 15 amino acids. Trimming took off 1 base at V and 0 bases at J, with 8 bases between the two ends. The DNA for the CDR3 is TGTGCCAGCAGCGTATCAGGTAATAGCAATCAGCCCCAGCATTTT. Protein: CASSVSGNSNQPQHF.

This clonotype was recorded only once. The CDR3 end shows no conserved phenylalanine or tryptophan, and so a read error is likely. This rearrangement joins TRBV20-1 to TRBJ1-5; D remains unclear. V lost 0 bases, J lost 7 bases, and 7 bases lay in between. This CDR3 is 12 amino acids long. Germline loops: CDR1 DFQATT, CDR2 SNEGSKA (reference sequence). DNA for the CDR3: TGCAGTGCTAGAGATGGAGTCCAGCCCCAGCATCTT. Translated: CSARDGVQPQHL.

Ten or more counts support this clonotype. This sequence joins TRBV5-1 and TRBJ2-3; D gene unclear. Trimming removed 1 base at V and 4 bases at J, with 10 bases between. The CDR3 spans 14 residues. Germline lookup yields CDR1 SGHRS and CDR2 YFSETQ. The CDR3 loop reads CASSLTNEADTQYF. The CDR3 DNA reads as TGCGCCAGCAGCTTGACTAATGAGGCAGATACGCAGTATTTT.

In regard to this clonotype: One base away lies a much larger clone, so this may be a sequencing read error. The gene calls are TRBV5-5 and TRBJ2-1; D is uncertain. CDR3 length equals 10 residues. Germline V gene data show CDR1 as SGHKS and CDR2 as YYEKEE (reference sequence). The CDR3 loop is CASSRNGQFF. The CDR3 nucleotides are TGTGCCAGCAGCCGAAATGGGCAGTTCTTC.

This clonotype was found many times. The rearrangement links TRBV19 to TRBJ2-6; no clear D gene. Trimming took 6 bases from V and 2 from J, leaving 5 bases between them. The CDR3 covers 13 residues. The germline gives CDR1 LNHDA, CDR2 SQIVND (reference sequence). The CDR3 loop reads CASSRTGANVLTF. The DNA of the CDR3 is TGTGCCAGTAGCAGGACTGGGGCCAACGTCCTGACTTTC.

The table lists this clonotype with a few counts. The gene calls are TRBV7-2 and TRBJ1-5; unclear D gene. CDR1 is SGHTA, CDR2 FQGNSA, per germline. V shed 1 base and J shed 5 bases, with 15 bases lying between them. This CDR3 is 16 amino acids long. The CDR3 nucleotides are TGTGCCAGCAGCTTAGTTCCGGGGAGTCGCGATCAGCCCCAGCATTTT. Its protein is CASSLVPGSRDQPQHF.

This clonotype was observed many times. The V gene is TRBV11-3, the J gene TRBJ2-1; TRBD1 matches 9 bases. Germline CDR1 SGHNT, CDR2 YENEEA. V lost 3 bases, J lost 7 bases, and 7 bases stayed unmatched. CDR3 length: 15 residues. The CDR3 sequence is CASSFGGTGFNEQFF. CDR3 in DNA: TGTGCCAGCAGCTTCGGGGGGACAGGGTTTAATGAGCAGTTCTTC.

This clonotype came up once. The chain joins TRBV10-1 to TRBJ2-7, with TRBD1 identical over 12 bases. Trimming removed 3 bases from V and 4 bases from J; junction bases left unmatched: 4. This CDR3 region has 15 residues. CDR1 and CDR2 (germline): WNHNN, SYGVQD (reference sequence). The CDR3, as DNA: TGCGCCAGCAGTGACGGGACAGGGGGCAGGTACGAGCAGTACTTC. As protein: CASSDGTGGRYEQYF.

In nucleotides, the CDR3 is TGTGCCAGTTATAGTAGAGGGAACACTGAAGCTTTCTTT. It specifies CASYSRGNTEAFF. The chain links TRBV19 to TRBJ1-1; D not resolved. V shed 8 bases and J shed 1 base, with 11 bases lying between them. The germline V gene encodes CDR1 LNHDA and CDR2 SQIVND (reference sequence). The CDR3 is 13 amino acids.

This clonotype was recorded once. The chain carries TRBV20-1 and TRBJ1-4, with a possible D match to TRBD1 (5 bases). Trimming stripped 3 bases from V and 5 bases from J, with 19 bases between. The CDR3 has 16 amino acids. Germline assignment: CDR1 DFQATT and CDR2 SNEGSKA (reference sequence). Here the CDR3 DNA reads TGCAGTGCTAGGGGGCCCACCCTAGAACTAAATGAAAAACTGTTTTTT. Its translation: CSARGPTLELNEKLFF.

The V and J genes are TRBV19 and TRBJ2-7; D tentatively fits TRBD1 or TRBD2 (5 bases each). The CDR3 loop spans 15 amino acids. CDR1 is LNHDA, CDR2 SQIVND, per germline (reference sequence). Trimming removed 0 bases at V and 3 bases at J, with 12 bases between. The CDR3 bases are TGTGCCAGTAGTATAGATCGGGGCCTCCTCTACGAGCAGTACTTC. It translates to CASSIDRGLLYEQYF.

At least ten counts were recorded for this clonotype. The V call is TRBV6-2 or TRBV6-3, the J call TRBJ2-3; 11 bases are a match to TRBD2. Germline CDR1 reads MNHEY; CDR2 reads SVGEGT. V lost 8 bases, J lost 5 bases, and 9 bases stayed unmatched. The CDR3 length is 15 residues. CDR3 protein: CASLSGRALGDTQYF. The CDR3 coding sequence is TGTGCCAGCCTTAGCGGGAGGGCCTTGGGAGATACGCAGTATTTT.

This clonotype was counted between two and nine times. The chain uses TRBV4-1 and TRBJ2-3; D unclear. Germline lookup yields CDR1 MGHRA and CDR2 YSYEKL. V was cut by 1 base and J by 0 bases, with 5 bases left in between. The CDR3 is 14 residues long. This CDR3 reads CASSQAPSTDTQYF. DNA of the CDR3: TGCGCCAGCAGCCAAGCTCCCAGCACAGATACGCAGTATTTT.

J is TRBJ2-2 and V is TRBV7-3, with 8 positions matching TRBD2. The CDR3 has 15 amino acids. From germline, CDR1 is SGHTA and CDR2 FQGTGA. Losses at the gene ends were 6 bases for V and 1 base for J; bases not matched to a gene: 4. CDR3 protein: CASRPGLENTGELFF. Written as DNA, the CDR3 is TGTGCCAGCAGGCCGGGACTAGAGAACACCGGGGAGCTGTTTTTT.